These 2 T cell receptor beta chains originate from one sample sequenced in a study of response to subunit inactivated influenza vaccine. TCRdb reanalysed the RT-PCR reads using MiXCR and keeps one entry per CDR3 protein. The repertoire holds some 570,000 distinct CDR3 sequences, with 10% to 12% as singletons. This same sample was also part of a study on T cells expressing NK-cell markers. Turning to that study: With UMIs, 5'RACE template switching was used to make TCR beta cDNA.

Sequencing was performed on PBMCs from blood, taken on the day of vaccination. The receptors originated from a man in his fifties or sixties who received an inactivated influenza vaccine.

The V and J genes are TRBV7-6 and TRBJ2-3; TRBD2 agrees at 8 bases. Germline values: CDR1 SGHVS, CDR2 FNYEAQ. V lost 3 bases to trimming and J lost 3 bases; unmatched junction nucleotides: 11. The CDR3 has 17 amino acids. As DNA, the CDR3 is TGTGCCAGCAGCTTCACGTTCCGGGAGGGCCGAACAGATACGCAGTATTTT. It codes for CASSFTFREGRTDTQYF.

This clonotype turned up a few times. The V call is TRBV20-1, the J call TRBJ1-2; perhaps TRBD1 as D (6 bases). V was clipped by 1 base and J by 0 bases, with 15 bases between them. The CDR3 extends over 16 amino acids. Germline V gives CDR1 DFQATT, CDR2 SNEGSKA (reference sequence). CDR3 amino acids: CSARAPRDKANYGYTF. The CDR3 coding sequence is TGCAGTGCTAGAGCCCCTAGGGACAAAGCTAACTATGGCTACACCTTC.